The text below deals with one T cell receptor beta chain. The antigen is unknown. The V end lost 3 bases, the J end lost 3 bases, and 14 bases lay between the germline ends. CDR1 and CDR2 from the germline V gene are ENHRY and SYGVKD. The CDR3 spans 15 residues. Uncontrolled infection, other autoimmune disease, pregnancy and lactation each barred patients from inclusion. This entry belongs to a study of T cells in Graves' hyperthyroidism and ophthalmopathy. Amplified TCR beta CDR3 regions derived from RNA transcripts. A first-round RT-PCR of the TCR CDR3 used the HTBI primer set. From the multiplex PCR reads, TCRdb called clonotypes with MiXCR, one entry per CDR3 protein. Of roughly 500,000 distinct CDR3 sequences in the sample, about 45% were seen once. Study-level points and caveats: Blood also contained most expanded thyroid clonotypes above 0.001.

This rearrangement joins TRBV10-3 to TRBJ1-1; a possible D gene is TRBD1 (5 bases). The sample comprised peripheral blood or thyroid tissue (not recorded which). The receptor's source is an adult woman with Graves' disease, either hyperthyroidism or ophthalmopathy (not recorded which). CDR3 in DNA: TGTGCCATCAGTGAAAAGGCAGGGCAGTACACTGAAGCTTTCTTT. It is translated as CAISEKAGQYTEAFF.